The 15 T cell receptor beta chains below come from one sample, sequenced in a study of blood T cell repertoires in COVID-19. Some clones are missing from TCRdb's copy, which holds only in-frame ones; the method was immunoSEQ multiplex PCR. Counted here are roughly 130,000 clones, less than 90% occurring once; the ten biggest clones make up roughly an eighth. Sequencing input: peripheral blood. The receptors were sampled from a woman between 25 and 40 years old who had recovered from COVID-19.

This sequence joins TRBV5-1 and TRBJ2-1; tentatively, D is TRBD2 (5 bases). Germline lookup yields CDR1 SGHRS and CDR2 YFSETQ. With 7 bases removed from V and 8 bases from J, the gap between germline ends came to 13 bases. The CDR3 length is 12 residues. The CDR3: CASLDAEDEQFF. The CDR3 DNA reads as TGCGCCAGCCTCGACGCGGAGGATGAGCAGTTCTTC.

The chain couples TRBV7-3 to TRBJ2-6, with 7 bases lining up with TRBD1. V was pared by 3 bases and J by 2 bases, with 7 bases of the junction left unmatched. The CDR3 is 17 amino acids. Germline lookup yields CDR1 SGHTA and CDR2 FQGTGA. DNA of the CDR3: TGTGCCAGCAGCTTGAATGTACAGGGGACTGGGGCCAACGTCCTGACTTTC. Protein sequence: CASSLNVQGTGANVLTF.

The CDR3 DNA follows: TGTGCCAGCAGTTACTCGAGGCCAGGGGGATTTAACGAGCAGTACTTC. Amino acids: CASSYSRPGGFNEQYF. This chain connects TRBV6-5 to TRBJ2-7; 7 positions agree with TRBD1. The germline CDR1 and CDR2 sequences are MNHEY and SVGAGI. V lost 0 bases to trimming and J lost 5 bases; unmatched junction nucleotides: 10. The CDR3 runs 16 residues.

This chain joins TRBV28 and TRBJ2-5, with TRBD2 as a possible D gene (6 bases). Deletions cut 5 bases from V and 5 bases from J, with 9 bases between. The CDR3 runs to 12 residues. Germline V gene data show CDR1 as MDHEN and CDR2 as SYDVKM. For the CDR3, the DNA is TGTGCCAGCAGTGGCGGGATGGAGACCCAGTACTTC. Translated, it gives CASSGGMETQYF.

This clone was picked up a small number of times. The genes are TRBV2 and TRBJ1-4; 7 bases match TRBD1. Trimming removed 7 bases from V and 7 bases from J; junction bases left unmatched: 9. Per germline, CDR1 SNHLY and CDR2 FYNNEI. This CDR3 is 14 amino acids long. CDR3 DNA: TGTGCCAGCAAGTACAGGGGAGGAGGTGAAAAACTGTTTTTT. This sequence encodes CASKYRGGGEKLFF.

The chain carries TRBV19 and TRBJ2-7; tentatively, D is TRBD1 (6 bases). The CDR3 covers 16 residues. Germline V lookup: CDR1 LNHDA, CDR2 SQIVND (reference sequence). V lost 5 bases and J 4 bases, leaving 21 bases between the germline ends. The CDR3 reads CASSAGTISSSYEQYF. The CDR3 DNA reads as TGTGCCAGTAGTGCCGGGACAATAAGTTCATCTTACGAGCAGTACTTC.

This clone was seen only once. CDR3 loop: CASSQDRGAEAFF. In DNA, the CDR3 is TGTGCCAGCAGCCAGGACAGGGGAGCCGAAGCTTTCTTT. J is TRBJ1-1 and V is TRBV11-3, with 9 bases identical to TRBD1. The CDR3 runs 13 residues. The junction had 6 bases not matched to a gene; V was cut back by 5 bases and J by 8 bases. Germline V lookup: CDR1 SGHNT, CDR2 YENEEA. The variable domain in full, with the rest retrieved from reference TRBV11-3 and TRBJ1-1, is EAGVVQSPRYKIIEKKQPVAFWCNPISGHNTLYWYLQNLGQGPELLIRYENEEAVDDSQLPKDRFSAERLKGVDSTLKIQPAELGDSAVYLCASSQDRGAEAFFGQGTRLTVV.

This chain links TRBV11-2 with TRBJ1-3, with D maybe TRBD1 (6 bases). The CDR3 is made up of 14 amino acids. V was cut by 6 bases and J by 1 base, with 10 bases left in between. The germline V gene encodes CDR1 SGHAT and CDR2 FQNNGV. The CDR3 sequence: CASSGQPSGNTIYF. CDR3 sequence (DNA): TGTGCCAGCAGTGGACAGCCTTCTGGAAACACCATATATTTT.

The chain links TRBV2 to TRBJ2-7; 9 nucleotides agree with TRBD2. Germline assignment: CDR1 SNHLY and CDR2 FYNNEI. CDR3 size: 18 residues. Trimming took 0 bases from V and 3 from J; bases not matched to a gene: 12. DNA for the CDR3: TGTGCCAGCAGTGAAGCTAGCGGGAGCTCAAATGGCTTCTACGAGCAGTACTTC. This gives the protein CASSEASGSSNGFYEQYF.

This chain links TRBV5-4 with TRBJ1-2, with 12 bases matching TRBD1. The J segment lost 8 bases and the V segment lost 3 bases, leaving 11 bases of the junction unmatched. The germline gives CDR1 SGHNT, CDR2 YYREEE (reference sequence). This CDR3 has 16 amino acids. The CDR3 loop is CASSSRDRGRTEGYTF. DNA for the CDR3: TGTGCCAGCAGCTCCCGGGACAGGGGGCGCACAGAAGGCTACACCTTC.

V and J are TRBV29-1 and TRBJ1-1; D gene uncertain. CDR1 SQVTM and CDR2 ANQGSEA come from the germline V gene. V was clipped by 5 bases and J by 2 bases, with 18 bases between them. The CDR3 extends over 15 amino acids. DNA of the CDR3: TGCAGCGTTTCCCACAGAAACCTAATAAACACTGAAGCTTTCTTT. Its protein is CSVSHRNLINTEAFF.

The V call is TRBV12-3 or TRBV12-4, the J call TRBJ2-3; D gene unclear. Deletions cut 7 bases from V and 1 base from J, with 6 bases between. The CDR3 is made up of 12 amino acids. Here the CDR3 reads CASNSGTDTQYF. The DNA of the CDR3 is TGTGCCAGCAATTCTGGCACAGATACGCAGTATTTT.

This chain joins TRBV5-6 and TRBJ2-7, with 7 bases lining up with TRBD1. The CDR3 consists of 14 residues. Germline V gives CDR1 SGHDT, CDR2 YYEEEE. J was trimmed by 0 bases and V by 4 bases; bases with no gene match: 4. The CDR3 DNA reads as TGTGCCAGCAGCCGGACAGGAAGCTCCTACGAGCAGTACTTC. Translated: CASSRTGSSYEQYF.

V is TRBV7-9 and J is TRBJ1-2; no reliable D call. Germline-derived CDR1 and CDR2 are SEHNR and FQNEAQ (reference sequence). The length of the CDR3 is 14 residues. Trimming stripped 2 bases from V and 6 bases from J, with 13 bases between. CDR3 sequence reads: CASSLSRGVDGYTF. CDR3 coding DNA: TGTGCCAGCAGCTTATCTCGGGGAGTCGATGGCTACACCTTC.

The chain recombines TRBV20-1 with TRBJ1-5, with 7 bases matching TRBD1. CDR1 and CDR2 from the germline V gene are DFQATT and SNEGSKA (reference sequence). CDR3 length equals 11 residues. V was clipped by 2 bases and J by 13 bases; unmatched bases: 5. CDR3 coding DNA: TGCAGTGCTAGATGGGACAGAGAACAGCATTTT. Amino acids: CSARWDREQHF.